The next 30 T cell receptor beta chains were all read from a single sample in a study of graft-versus-host responses after intestinal transplantation. Some clones are missing from TCRdb's copy, which holds only in-frame ones; the method was immunoSEQ multiplex PCR. There are 5,200 or so clones in the sample; about 70% occur only once, and approximately 35% lies in the top ten. Sequencing was performed on PBMCs, taken approximately 310 days after intestinal transplant. The receptors derive from a human patient who received an intestinal transplant, so some T cells may come from the graft donor.

This sequence joins TRBV27 and TRBJ2-6, with a possible D match to TRBD2 (8 bases). The CDR3 loop spans 18 amino acids. Between the trimmed V and J ends, which lost 1 base and 2 bases, there was a span of 15 bases. CDR1 MNHEY and CDR2 SMNVEV come from the germline V gene (reference sequence). The CDR3 protein is CASSLWGTAGAGANVLTF. DNA of the CDR3: TGTGCCAGCAGTTTATGGGGGACAGCGGGGGCTGGGGCCAACGTCCTGACTTTC. Using reference TRBV27 and TRBJ2-6 for the parts outside the CDR3, the full variable domain is EAQVTQNPRYLITVTGKKLTVTCSQNMNHEYMSWYRQDPGLGLRQIYYSMNVEVTDKGDVPEGYKVSRKEKRNFPLILESPSPNQTSLYFCASSLWGTAGAGANVLTFGAGSRLTVL.

Remarks on this clone: Germline is not matched at one junction end, which may reflect a read error. The sample holds other DNA sequences that translate to the same CDR3. The chain recombines TRBV7-8 with TRBJ2-7; TRBD2 is a possible D gene (5 bases). Germline CDR1 is SGHVS and CDR2 is FQNEAQ. The CDR3 length is 14 residues. The CDR3 sequence: CASSLVGSAYEQYF. CDR3 coding DNA: TGTGCCAGCAGCTTAGTAGGGAGCGCCTACGAGCAGTATTTC.

This clone has a single count. V is TRBV4-1 and J is TRBJ1-1; 7 positions agree with TRBD1. Germline lookup yields CDR1 MGHRA and CDR2 YSYEKL. The length of the CDR3 is 14 residues. V was clipped by 4 bases and J by 5 bases; unmatched bases: 7. CDR3 in amino acids: CASSPGQRETEAFF. The CDR3 DNA reads as TGCGCCAGCAGCCCGGGACAGCGCGAGACTGAAGCTTTCTTT.

Note on this clone: An end of the junction does not agree with germline; a read error may underlie this. The V gene is TRBV2, the J gene TRBJ2-7; D not certain. Germline loops: CDR1 SNHLY, CDR2 FYNNEI. This CDR3 contains 16 residues. In nucleotides, the CDR3 is TGTGCCAGCTGTGATCCCCGTGGCTCCCCGACCTACGAGCAGTACTTC. Translation gives CASCDPRGSPTYEQYF.

The chain recombines TRBV7-6 with TRBJ2-3; weak D call: TRBD1 (6 bases). Germline-derived CDR1 and CDR2 are SGHVS and FNYEAQ. The CDR3 runs 13 residues. Trimming removed 5 bases from V and 6 bases from J, with 12 bases in between. The CDR3 loop is CASSPSTGDTQYF. CDR3 coding DNA: TGTGCCAGCAGCCCCAGTACAGGGGATACGCAGTATTTT.

This clone was seen a few times. The V call is TRBV6-9, the J call TRBJ2-3, with 8 bases that match TRBD2. Losses at the gene ends were 6 bases for V and 0 bases for J; bases not matched to a gene: 8. Looked up from germline, CDR1 is MNHGY and CDR2 is SVAAGI. The CDR3 is made up of 16 amino acids. The CDR3 coding sequence is TGTGCCAGCAGAGCGGGGGCGCTGTCTAGCACAGATACGCAGTATTTT. It yields the protein CASRAGALSSTDTQYF.

This sequence joins TRBV6-6 and TRBJ2-7; 9 bases line up with TRBD2. Germline V CDR1 and CDR2: MNHNY, SVGAGI (reference sequence). V was pared by 4 bases and J by 13 bases, with 17 bases of the junction left unmatched. The CDR3 contains 15 residues. The CDR3 nucleotides are TGTGCCAGCAGTTCTACTCGGGGCCCTAGCGGGGTGTTTTACTTC. Translating it yields CASSSTRGPSGVFYF.

This rearrangement joins TRBV11-3 to TRBJ1-6; 8 nucleotides line up with TRBD1. The V segment lost 1 base and the J segment 5 bases; nucleotides outside the gene matches: 7. Germline assignment: CDR1 SGHNT and CDR2 YENEEA. This CDR3 contains 17 residues. In DNA form, the CDR3 reads TGTGCCAGCAGCTTAGCCCTTCCGGGACAGGATAATTCACCCCTCCACTTT. Its protein is CASSLALPGQDNSPLHF.

The chain uses TRBV5-8 and TRBJ2-3, with TRBD2 matching over 11 bases. With 5 bases clipped from V and 7 bases from J, the junction kept 9 bases outside the gene matches. CDR3 size: 15 residues. The germline CDR1 and CDR2 sequences are SGHTS and YDEGEE. CDR3 coding DNA: TGTGCCAGCAGTCCGGGACTAGCGGTTCGTTATACGCAGTATTTT. Residues: CASSPGLAVRYTQYF.

The sample holds a few counts of this clone. The sample has other DNA sequences that encode this CDR3 too. The chain employs TRBV25-1 and TRBJ2-7; TRBD2 is a possible D gene (7 bases). This CDR3 has 17 amino acids. Trimming cost V 1 base and J 3 bases, with 19 bases left between them. Germline CDR1 and CDR2: MGHDK and SYGVNS. CDR3 in amino acids: CASSESSGGGDYYEQYF. CDR3 nucleotide sequence: TGTGCCAGCAGTGAATCTTCCGGAGGGGGGGACTACTACGAGCAGTACTTC.

This sequence joins TRBV9 and TRBJ2-2; possibly TRBD1 for D (6 bases). Deletions cut 2 bases from V and 4 bases from J, with 24 bases between. The CDR3 length is 19 residues. The germline V gene has CDR1 SGDLS and CDR2 YYNGEE. CDR3 amino acids: CASSVYMSPGQGITGELFF. CDR3 nucleotide sequence: TGTGCCAGCAGCGTTTATATGTCACCCGGGCAGGGGATCACCGGGGAGCTGTTTTTT.

The CDR3 DNA reads TGTGCCAGCAGTTTCCTTTGGGGGGTCTATGGCTACACCTTC. Translation: CASSFLWGVYGYTF. This rearrangement joins TRBV6-5 to TRBJ1-2; D may be TRBD1 (5 bases). CDR3 length equals 14 residues. Germline V lookup: CDR1 MNHEY, CDR2 SVGAGI. With 4 bases removed from V and 4 bases from J, the gap between germline ends came to 13 bases.

The rearrangement joins TRBV10-2 to TRBJ2-5; 9 bases are a match to TRBD1. Near its end, the DNA agrees better with TRBJ2-7, so the J call may be wrong. This CDR3 is built from 15 residues. Per the germline V gene, CDR1 is WSHSY and CDR2 is SAAADI. The CDR3 sequence is CASSEPGQGSYEQYF. The CDR3 DNA sequence: TGCGCCAGCAGTGAGCCGGGACAGGGCTCCTACGAGCAGTACTTC.

The rearrangement uses TRBV4-1 and TRBJ1-2; 8 nucleotides agree with TRBD1. The ends lost 4 bases at V and 12 bases at J; junction bases unmatched: 19. The CDR3 has 16 amino acids. The V gene's germline CDR1 is MGHRA and CDR2 YSYEKL. The CDR3 loop reads CASSPGESQGVFFHTF. For the CDR3, the DNA is TGCGCCAGCAGCCCAGGGGAATCACAGGGGGTTTTCTTCCACACCTTC.

This clone was detected a few times. J is TRBJ2-2 and V is TRBV6-4; TRBD2 agrees at 9 bases. CDR3 length: 15 amino acids. Trimming took 0 bases from V and 4 from J; bases not matched to a gene: 0. Germline values: CDR1 MRHNA, CDR2 SNTAGT. This CDR3 is CASSDSAGGTGELFF. CDR3 nucleotide sequence: TGTGCCAGCAGTGACTCAGCGGGGGGCACCGGGGAGCTGTTTTTT.

CDR3 sequence reads: CAISVQRIGPQYF. The CDR3 DNA reads as TGTGCCATCAGTGTGCAAAGAATTGGACCCCAGTACTTC. The J gene is TRBJ2-5, the V gene TRBV10-3; D is unclear. The V gene's germline CDR1 is ENHRY and CDR2 SYGVKD. This CDR3 region has 13 residues. Trimming took off 4 bases at V and 9 bases at J, with 15 bases between the two ends.

The chain links TRBV5-1 to TRBJ2-1; TRBD1 matches at 7 bases. The CDR3 has 14 amino acids. The trim removed 0 bases at V and 10 bases at J, leaving 7 bases unmatched. Germline V CDR1 and CDR2: SGHRS, YFSETQ. CDR3: CASSLADREGEQFF. In nucleotides, the CDR3 is TGCGCCAGCAGCTTGGCCGACAGGGAAGGGGAGCAGTTCTTC.

The chain carries TRBV29-1 and TRBJ2-1; D might be TRBD2 (7 bases). Trimming removed 6 bases at V and 0 bases at J, with 15 bases between. There are 15 residues in the CDR3. Germline lookup yields CDR1 SQVTM and CDR2 ANQGSEA. As DNA, the CDR3 is TGCAGCGTGGAGGGGGAGGGGGACTCCTACAATGAGCAGTTCTTC. Translated, it gives CSVEGEGDSYNEQFF.

The genes are TRBV9 and TRBJ1-2, with D unclear. Germline CDR1 and CDR2: SGDLS and YYNGEE. The ends were cut back, 4 bases at V and 4 bases at J, with 14 bases in the middle. CDR3 length: 14 residues. The CDR3 DNA is TGTGCCAGCAGCAACCCCTTTCCCCCCTATGGCTACACCTTC. Its translation is CASSNPFPPYGYTF.

Here the CDR3 reads CASSLYGTGVGNTIYF. The CDR3 nucleotides are TGTGCCAGCAGTTTATACGGGACAGGGGTTGGAAACACCATATATTTT. The chain employs TRBV27 and TRBJ1-3, with 10 nucleotides matching TRBD1. V lost 1 base, J lost 3 bases, and 3 bases stayed unmatched. The CDR3 runs to 16 residues. Per germline, CDR1 MNHEY and CDR2 SMNVEV (reference sequence).

The rearrangement joins TRBV2 to TRBJ2-7; D might be TRBD1 or TRBD2, each matching 6 bases. Germline V lookup: CDR1 SNHLY, CDR2 FYNNEI. The CDR3 is made up of 18 amino acids. Trimming left V 2 bases short and J 3 bases short, with 23 bases between. CDR3 nucleotides: TGTGCCAGCAGTGAACCGGGGGCAGCCCTCCTCCCACACTACGAGCAGTACTTC. Translated, it gives CASSEPGAALLPHYEQYF.

The chain employs TRBV5-7 and TRBJ1-1; D unresolved. TRBV5-7 is marked as an open reading frame, function uncertain. The CDR3 contains 13 residues. Between the trimmed V and J ends, which lost 0 bases and 3 bases, there was a span of 6 bases. CDR3 region: CASSLGRYTEAFF. The CDR3 nucleotides read TGTGCCAGCAGCTTGGGTCGGTACACTGAAGCTTTCTTT.

The chain carries TRBV19 and TRBJ1-5; D gene unclear. Germline V lookup: CDR1 LNHDA, CDR2 SQIVND (reference sequence). The CDR3 sequence is 14 residues long. The V end was cut by 0 bases, the J end by 4 bases, with 7 bases between. CDR3: CASSIEGGNQPQHF. The CDR3, as DNA: TGTGCCAGTAGTATAGAGGGAGGGAATCAGCCCCAGCATTTT.

In its sample, this clone is hyperexpanded (1% or more). This chain joins TRBV7-6 and TRBJ2-7; 8 nucleotides align to TRBD1. Germline V lookup: CDR1 SGHVS, CDR2 FNYEAQ. J was trimmed by 5 bases and V by 3 bases; bases with no gene match: 6. CDR3 length: 14 residues. The CDR3, as DNA: TGTGCCAGCAGCTTCCGCCGACAGGGGCACGAGCAGTACTTC. Its protein product is CASSFRRQGHEQYF.

V gene TRBV27 combines with J gene TRBJ2-3, with D unresolved. The CDR3 is 14 amino acids. V gave up 3 bases and J gave up 0 bases, with 7 bases separating them. Per the germline V gene, CDR1 is MNHEY and CDR2 is SMNVEV (reference sequence). The CDR3 sequence is CASSFRSSTDTQYF. DNA for the CDR3: TGTGCCAGCAGTTTCAGGTCTAGCACAGATACGCAGTATTTT.

V is TRBV4-3 and J is TRBJ2-1; a weak D match, TRBD1 (7 bases). The CDR3 loop spans 13 amino acids. V dropped 4 bases and J dropped 8 bases, with 12 bases sitting between them. From germline, CDR1 is LGHNA and CDR2 YSLEER. In DNA, the CDR3 is TGCGCCAGCAGCCCAGGAGGGGGCGATGAGCAGTTCTTC. Translation gives CASSPGGGDEQFF.

The chain employs TRBV12-5 and TRBJ2-1; TRBD1 is a possible D gene (5 bases). The CDR3 is 17 residues long. CDR1 is LGHNT, CDR2 FRNRAP, per germline. The V and J ends lost 0 bases and 7 bases respectively, with 19 bases between them. CDR3 protein: CASGLVGVGREGNEQFF. The CDR3 DNA is TGTGCTAGTGGTTTGGTAGGAGTGGGCAGGGAAGGGAATGAGCAGTTCTTC.

The chain employs TRBV2 and TRBJ2-2; TRBD2 matches at 15 bases. V dropped 4 bases and J dropped 1; count of bases not matched to a gene: 1. CDR3 length: 17 amino acids. Germline CDR1 reads SNHLY; CDR2 reads FYNNEI. CDR3 sequence: CASSGTSGGENTGELFF. Here the CDR3 DNA reads TGTGCCAGCAGTGGGACTAGCGGGGGGGAGAACACCGGGGAGCTGTTTTTT.

This clone has a single count. The chain is built from TRBV4-3 and TRBJ2-3, with D maybe TRBD1 (6 bases). V was clipped by 0 bases and J by 2 bases, with 12 bases between them. CDR1 and CDR2 (germline): LGHNA, YSLEER. The CDR3 is 16 amino acids. The CDR3 region is CASSQDWGPNTDTQYF. CDR3 coding DNA: TGCGCCAGCAGCCAAGATTGGGGGCCAAACACAGATACGCAGTATTTT.

This clone was found once. V and J are TRBV5-1 and TRBJ2-7; no firm D call. The CDR3 sequence is 12 residues long. The germline V and J ends were trimmed by 0 bases and 5 bases, with 6 bases remaining between them. Germline loops: CDR1 SGHRS, CDR2 YFSETQ. The CDR3 nucleotides are TGCGCCAGCAGCTTGGGAATCAACGAGCAGTACTTC. It codes for CASSLGINEQYF. The whole variable domain, filled in from reference TRBV5-1 and TRBJ2-7, reads KAGVTQTPRYLIKTRGQQVTLSCSPISGHRSVSWYQQTPGQGLQFLFEYFSETQRNKGNFPGRFSGRQFSNSRSEMNVSTLELGDSALYLCASSLGINEQYFGPGTRLTVT.